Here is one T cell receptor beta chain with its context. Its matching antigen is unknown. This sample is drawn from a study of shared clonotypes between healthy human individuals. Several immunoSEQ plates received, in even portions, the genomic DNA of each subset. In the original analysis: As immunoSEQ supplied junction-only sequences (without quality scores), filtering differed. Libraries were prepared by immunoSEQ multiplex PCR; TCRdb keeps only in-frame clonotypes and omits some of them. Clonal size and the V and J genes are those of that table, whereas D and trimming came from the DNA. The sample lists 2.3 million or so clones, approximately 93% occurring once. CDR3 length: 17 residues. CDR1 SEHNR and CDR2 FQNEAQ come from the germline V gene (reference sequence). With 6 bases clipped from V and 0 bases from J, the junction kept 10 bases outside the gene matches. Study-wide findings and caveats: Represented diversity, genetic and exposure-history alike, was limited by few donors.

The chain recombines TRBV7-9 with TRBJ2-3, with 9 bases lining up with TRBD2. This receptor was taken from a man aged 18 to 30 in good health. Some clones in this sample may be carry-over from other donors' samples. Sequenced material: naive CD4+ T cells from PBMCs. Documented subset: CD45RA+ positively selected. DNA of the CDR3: TGTGCCAGCAGGACAGACCGCGGGAGGGGAAGCACAGATACGCAGTATTTT. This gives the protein CASRTDRGRGSTDTQYF.